This T cell receptor (beta chain) was recorded in a study of a mutant IDH1 vaccine in newly diagnosed glioma. The overall study: Former treatment meant radiotherapy, temozolomide, or both; the majority had gotten both.

Germline CDR1 reads SGHRS; CDR2 reads YFSETQ. The V gene lost 0 bases and the J gene lost 5 bases, with 14 bases spanning the gap. This CDR3 region has 15 residues. Note on this clone: Its antigen remains unknown.

Measured with immunoSEQ multiplex PCR; TCRdb has only the in-frame clones, and not every one. The sample records roughly 25,000 clones, over 80% being singletons. This sample's time point: week 47, end of study. Vaccination used 300 ug of mutant IDH1 20-mer peptide per dose, with topical imiquimod. Eight vaccinations went to patients in weeks 1, 3, 5, 7, 11, 15, 19, 23. The V and J genes are TRBV5-1 and TRBJ1-1; TRBD1 is a possible D gene (5 bases). The sequences come from PBMCs, collected from a glioma patient whose treatment included an IDH1 peptide vaccine. The TCR comes from a man aged 35-49 years with glioma. Some clones in this sample may be carry-over from other donors' samples. The DNA for the CDR3 is TGCGCCAGCAGCTTGGAGGCTTCGGGGGGTACTGAAGCTTTCTTT. It encodes CASSLEASGGTEAFF.